This T cell receptor (beta chain) appears in the sequencing data of a study of T cell repertoires in cytomegalovirus infection. For the study at large: Recently identified HLA-C-restricted CMV epitopes were used, and well-studied HLA-B-restricted CMV epitopes were used as well. Signatures in public TCR beta sequences pointed to both CMV infection and matching HLA type.

A word on this clonotype: Its specificity is unknown.

Germline lookup yields CDR1 SGHDT and CDR2 YYEEEE. CDR3 length: 14 residues. Trimming at V came to 0 bases and at J to 5 bases, leaving 4 bases not matched to a gene. TCRdb processed the reads anew with MiXCR; each CDR3 protein has one entry. Seen here are around 750,000 distinct CDR3 sequences, 32% observed once, and the top ten hold 9.5% to 15%. Study-level points and caveats: Based on cumulative public TCR beta family frequency, carriers of CMV plus the relevant HLA were identified. HLA-C-restricted, CMV-specific TCR beta clonotypes were dominant ex vivo.

The sequence derives from a human donor in good health (CMV status not recorded). Some clones in this sample may be carry-over from other donors' samples. Sequences were derived from cultured CD8+ T cells from PBMCs, sampled from culture after CMV antigen stimulation. This rearrangement joins TRBV5-6 to TRBJ2-5; 7 bases are a match to TRBD2. CDR3 amino acids: CASSLARGVETQYF. For the CDR3, the DNA is TGTGCCAGCAGCTTGGCCCGGGGGGTGGAGACCCAGTACTTC.